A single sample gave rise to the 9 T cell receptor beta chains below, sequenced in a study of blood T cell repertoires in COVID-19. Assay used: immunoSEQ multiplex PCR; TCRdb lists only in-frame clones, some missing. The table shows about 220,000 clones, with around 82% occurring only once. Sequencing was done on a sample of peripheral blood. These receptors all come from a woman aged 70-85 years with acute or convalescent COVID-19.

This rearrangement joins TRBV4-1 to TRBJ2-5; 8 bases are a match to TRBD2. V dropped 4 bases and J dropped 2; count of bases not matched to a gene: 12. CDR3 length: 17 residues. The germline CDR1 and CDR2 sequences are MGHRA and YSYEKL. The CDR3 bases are TGCGCCAGCAGCCCCCCCAGGGAACTAGCGGTTCAAGAGACCCAGTACTTC. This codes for CASSPPRELAVQETQYF.

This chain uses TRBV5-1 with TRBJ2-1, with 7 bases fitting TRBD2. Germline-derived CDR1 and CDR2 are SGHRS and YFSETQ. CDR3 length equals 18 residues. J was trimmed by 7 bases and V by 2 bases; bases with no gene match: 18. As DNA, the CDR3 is TGCGCCAGCAGCTTCGGCGGGGGTTTGGGCCTCGGATTAAATGAGCAGTTCTTC. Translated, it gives CASSFGGGLGLGLNEQFF.

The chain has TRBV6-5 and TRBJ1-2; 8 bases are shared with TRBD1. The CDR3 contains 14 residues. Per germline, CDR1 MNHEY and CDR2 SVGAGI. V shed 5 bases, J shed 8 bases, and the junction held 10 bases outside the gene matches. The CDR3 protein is CASSPRQGQDGYTF. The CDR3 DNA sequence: TGTGCCAGCAGTCCCCGACAGGGACAGGACGGCTACACCTTC.

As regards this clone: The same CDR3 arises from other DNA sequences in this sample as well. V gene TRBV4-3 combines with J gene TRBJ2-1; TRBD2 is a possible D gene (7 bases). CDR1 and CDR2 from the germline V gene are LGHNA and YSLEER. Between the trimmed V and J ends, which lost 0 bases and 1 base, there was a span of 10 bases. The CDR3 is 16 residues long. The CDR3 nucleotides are TGCGCCAGCAGCCAAGACGGGGGGCTATCCTACAATGAGCAGTTCTTC. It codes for CASSQDGGLSYNEQFF.

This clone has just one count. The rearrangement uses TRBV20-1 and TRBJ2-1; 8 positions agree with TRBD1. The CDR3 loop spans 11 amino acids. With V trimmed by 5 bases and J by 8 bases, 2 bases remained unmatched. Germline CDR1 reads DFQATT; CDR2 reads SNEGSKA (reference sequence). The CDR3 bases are TGCAGTGCTCAGGGGGCCGATGAGCAGTTCTTC. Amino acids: CSAQGADEQFF.

CDR3 bases: TGTGCCAGCAGTTATGGCGGGGGACAAGAGACCCAGTACTTC. This sequence encodes CASSYGGGQETQYF. The chain joins TRBV6-6 to TRBJ2-5, with 7 bases matching TRBD2. With V trimmed by 3 bases and J by 2 bases, 3 bases remained unmatched. The CDR3 is 14 amino acids. Germline V gene data show CDR1 as MNHNY and CDR2 as SVGAGI (reference sequence).

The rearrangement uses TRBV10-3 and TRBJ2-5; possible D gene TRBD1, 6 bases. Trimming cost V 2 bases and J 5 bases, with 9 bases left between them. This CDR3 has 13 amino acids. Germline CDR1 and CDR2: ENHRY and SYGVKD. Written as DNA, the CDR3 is TGTGCCATCAGTGAGGCAGGGGACGAGACCCAGTACTTC. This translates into CAISEAGDETQYF.

CDR3 nucleotide sequence: TGTGCCACCAGTGGAGCCTCCAGCCTCGGGGGGCTGATGAGGACAGATACGCAGTATTTT. This gives the protein CATSGASSLGGLMRTDTQYF. J is TRBJ2-3 and V is TRBV24-1, with a tentative D call TRBD2 (7 bases). The CDR3 has 20 residues. Between the trimmed V and J ends, which lost 5 bases and 3 bases, there was a span of 29 bases. CDR1 KGHDR and CDR2 SFDVKD come from the germline V gene.

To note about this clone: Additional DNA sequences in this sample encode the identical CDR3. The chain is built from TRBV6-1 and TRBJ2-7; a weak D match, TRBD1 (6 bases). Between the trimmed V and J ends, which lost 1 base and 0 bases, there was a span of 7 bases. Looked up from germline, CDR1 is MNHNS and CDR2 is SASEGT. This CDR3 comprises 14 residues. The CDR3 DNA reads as TGTGCCAGCAGTGAAGGAGGGGGCTCCTACGAGCAGTACTTC. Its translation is CASSEGGGSYEQYF.